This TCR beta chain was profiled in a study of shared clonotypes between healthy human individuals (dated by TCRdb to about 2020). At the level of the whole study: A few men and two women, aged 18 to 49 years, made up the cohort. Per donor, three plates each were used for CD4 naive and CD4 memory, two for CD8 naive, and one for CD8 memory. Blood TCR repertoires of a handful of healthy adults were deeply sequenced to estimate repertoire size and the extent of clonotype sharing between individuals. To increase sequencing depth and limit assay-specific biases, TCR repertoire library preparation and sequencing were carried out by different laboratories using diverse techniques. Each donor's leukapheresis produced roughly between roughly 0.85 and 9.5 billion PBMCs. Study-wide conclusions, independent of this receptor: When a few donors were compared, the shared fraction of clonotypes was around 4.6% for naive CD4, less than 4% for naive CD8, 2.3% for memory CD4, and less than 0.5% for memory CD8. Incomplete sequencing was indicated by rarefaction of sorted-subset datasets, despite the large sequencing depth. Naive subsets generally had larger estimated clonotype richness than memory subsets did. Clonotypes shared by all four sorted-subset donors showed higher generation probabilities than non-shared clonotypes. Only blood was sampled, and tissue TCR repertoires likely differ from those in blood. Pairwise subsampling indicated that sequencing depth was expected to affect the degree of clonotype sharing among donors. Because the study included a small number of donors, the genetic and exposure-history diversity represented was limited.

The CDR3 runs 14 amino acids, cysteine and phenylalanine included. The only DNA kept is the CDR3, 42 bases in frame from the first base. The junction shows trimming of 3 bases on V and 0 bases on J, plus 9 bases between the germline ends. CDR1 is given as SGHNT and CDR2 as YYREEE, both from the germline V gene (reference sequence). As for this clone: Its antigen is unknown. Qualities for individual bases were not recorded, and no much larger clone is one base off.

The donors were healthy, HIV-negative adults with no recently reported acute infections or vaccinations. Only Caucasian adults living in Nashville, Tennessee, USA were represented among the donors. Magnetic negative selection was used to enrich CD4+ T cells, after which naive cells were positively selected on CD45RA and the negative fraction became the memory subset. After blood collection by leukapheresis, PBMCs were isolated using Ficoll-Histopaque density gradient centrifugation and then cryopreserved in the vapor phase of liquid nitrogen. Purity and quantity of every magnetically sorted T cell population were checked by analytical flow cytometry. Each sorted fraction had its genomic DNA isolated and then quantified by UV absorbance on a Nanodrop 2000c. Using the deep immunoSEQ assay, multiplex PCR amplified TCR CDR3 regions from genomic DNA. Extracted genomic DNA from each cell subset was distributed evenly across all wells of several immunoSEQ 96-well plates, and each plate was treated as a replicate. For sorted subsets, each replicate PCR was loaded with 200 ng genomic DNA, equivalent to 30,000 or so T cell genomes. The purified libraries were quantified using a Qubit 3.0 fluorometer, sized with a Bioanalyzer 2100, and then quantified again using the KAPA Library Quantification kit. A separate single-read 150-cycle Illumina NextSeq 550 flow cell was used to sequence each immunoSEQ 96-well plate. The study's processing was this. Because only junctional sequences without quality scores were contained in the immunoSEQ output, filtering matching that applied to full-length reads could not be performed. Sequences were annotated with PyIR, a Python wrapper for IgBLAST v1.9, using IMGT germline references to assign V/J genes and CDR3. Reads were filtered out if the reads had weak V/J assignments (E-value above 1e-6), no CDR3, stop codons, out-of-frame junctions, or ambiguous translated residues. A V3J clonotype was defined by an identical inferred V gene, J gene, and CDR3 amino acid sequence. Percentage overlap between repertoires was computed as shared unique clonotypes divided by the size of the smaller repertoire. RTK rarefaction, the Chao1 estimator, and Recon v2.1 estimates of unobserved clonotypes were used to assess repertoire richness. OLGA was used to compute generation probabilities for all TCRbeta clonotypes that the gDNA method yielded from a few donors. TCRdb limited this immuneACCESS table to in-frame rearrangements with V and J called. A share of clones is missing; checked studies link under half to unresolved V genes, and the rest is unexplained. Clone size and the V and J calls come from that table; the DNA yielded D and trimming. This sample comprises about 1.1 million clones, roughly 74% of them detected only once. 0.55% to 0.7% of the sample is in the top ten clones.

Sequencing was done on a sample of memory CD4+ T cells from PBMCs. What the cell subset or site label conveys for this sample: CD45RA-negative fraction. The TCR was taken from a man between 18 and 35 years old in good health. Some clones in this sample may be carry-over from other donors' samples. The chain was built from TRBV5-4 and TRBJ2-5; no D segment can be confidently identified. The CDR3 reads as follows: CASSSHINQETQYF. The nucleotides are TGTGCCAGCAGCTCCCACATCAACCAAGAGACCCAGTACTTC.